The present entry profiles one T cell receptor beta chain with its context. Libraries were prepared by immunoSEQ multiplex PCR; TCRdb keeps only in-frame clonotypes and omits some of them. The top ten hold approximately 4% of the sample, which has about 260,000 clones, about nine tenths seen once. CDR3 length equals 13 residues. Germline values: CDR1 LNHDA, CDR2 SQIVND (reference sequence). The junction had 9 bases not matched to a gene; V was cut back by 5 bases and J by 12 bases. This sample was taken from a study of blood T cell repertoires in COVID-19. The sample comprised peripheral blood. This TCR was sampled from a woman in her thirties or forties with acute or convalescent COVID-19. The V and J genes are TRBV19 and TRBJ1-2; TRBD1 matches 10 bases. The CDR3 DNA follows: TGTGCCAGTAGTGACCGGGACAGGGGCATAGACACCTTC. It encodes CASSDRDRGIDTF.